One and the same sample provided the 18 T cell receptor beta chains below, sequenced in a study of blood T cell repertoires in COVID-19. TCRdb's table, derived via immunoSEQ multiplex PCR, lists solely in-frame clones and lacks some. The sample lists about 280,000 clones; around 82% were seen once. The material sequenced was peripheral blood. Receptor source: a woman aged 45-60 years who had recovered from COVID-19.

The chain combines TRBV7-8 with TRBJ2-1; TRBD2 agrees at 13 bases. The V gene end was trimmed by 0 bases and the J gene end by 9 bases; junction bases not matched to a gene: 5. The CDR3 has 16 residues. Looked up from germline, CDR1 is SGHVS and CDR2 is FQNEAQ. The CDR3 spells CASSLARLAGGGEQFF. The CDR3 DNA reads TGTGCCAGCAGCTTAGCAAGACTAGCGGGAGGAGGTGAGCAGTTCTTC.

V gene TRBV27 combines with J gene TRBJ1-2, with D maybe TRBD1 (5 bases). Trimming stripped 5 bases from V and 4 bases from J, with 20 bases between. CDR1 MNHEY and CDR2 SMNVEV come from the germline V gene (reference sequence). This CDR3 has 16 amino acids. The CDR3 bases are TGTGCCAGCAGTCCCCTGGGACTTCTGGACTTCTATGGCTACACCTTC. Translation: CASSPLGLLDFYGYTF.

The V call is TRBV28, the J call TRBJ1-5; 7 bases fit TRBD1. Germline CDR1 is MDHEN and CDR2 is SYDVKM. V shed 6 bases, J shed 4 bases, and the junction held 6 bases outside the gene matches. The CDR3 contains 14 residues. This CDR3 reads CASSLGQNNQPQHF. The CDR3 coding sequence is TGTGCCAGCAGCTTGGGACAGAATAATCAGCCCCAGCATTTT.

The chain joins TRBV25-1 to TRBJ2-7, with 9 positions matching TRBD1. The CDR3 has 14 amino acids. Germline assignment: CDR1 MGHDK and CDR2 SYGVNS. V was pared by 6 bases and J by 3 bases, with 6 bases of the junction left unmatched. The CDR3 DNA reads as TGTGCCAGCAGCCCTATGGGACAGGGCTACGAGCAGTACTTC. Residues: CASSPMGQGYEQYF.

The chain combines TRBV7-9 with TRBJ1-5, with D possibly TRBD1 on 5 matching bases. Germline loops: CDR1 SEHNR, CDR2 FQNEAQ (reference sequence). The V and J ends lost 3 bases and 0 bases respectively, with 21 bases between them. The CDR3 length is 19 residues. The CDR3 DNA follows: TGTGCCAGCAGCTTCCTGGTACCAGGGACTGATTTTAGCAATCAGCCCCAGCATTTT. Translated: CASSFLVPGTDFSNQPQHF.

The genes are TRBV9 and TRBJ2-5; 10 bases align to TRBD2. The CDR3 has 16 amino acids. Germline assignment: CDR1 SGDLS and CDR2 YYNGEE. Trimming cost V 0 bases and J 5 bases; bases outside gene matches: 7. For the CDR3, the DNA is TGTGCCAGCAGCGTAGTGAGCGGGGGGGCCGGTGAGACCCAGTACTTC. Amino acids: CASSVVSGGAGETQYF. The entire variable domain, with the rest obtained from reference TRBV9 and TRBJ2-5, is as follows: DSGVTQTPKHLITATGQRVTLRCSPRSGDLSVYWYQQSLDQGLQFLIQYYNGEERAKGNILERFSAQQFPDLHSELNLSSLELGDSALYFCASSVVSGGAGETQYFGPGTRLLVL.

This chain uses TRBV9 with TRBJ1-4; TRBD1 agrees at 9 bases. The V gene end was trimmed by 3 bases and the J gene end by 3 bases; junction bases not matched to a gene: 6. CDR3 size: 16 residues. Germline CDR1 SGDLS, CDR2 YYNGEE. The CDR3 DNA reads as TGTGCCAGCAGCGGTACAGGGGGCTTTTCTAATGAAAAACTGTTTTTT. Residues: CASSGTGGFSNEKLFF.

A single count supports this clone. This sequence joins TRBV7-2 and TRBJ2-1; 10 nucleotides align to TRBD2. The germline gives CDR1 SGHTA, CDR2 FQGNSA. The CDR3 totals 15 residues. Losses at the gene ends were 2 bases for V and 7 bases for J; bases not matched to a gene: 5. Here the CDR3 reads CASSLKAGGYNEQFF. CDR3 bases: TGTGCCAGCAGCTTAAAAGCGGGAGGGTATAATGAGCAGTTCTTC.

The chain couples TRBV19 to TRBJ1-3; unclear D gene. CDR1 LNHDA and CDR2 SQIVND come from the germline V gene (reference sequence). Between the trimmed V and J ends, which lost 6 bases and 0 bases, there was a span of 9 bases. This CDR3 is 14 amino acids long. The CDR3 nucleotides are TGTGCCAGTAGACCACAGCTCTCTGGAAACACCATATATTTT. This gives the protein CASRPQLSGNTIYF.

The chain's CDR3 is CASSQDRTPGYTF. CDR3 coding DNA: TGCGCCAGCAGCCAAGATCGGACTCCAGGCTACACCTTC. This chain uses TRBV4-1 with TRBJ1-2; D call uncertain. CDR1 is MGHRA and CDR2 is YSYEKL in the germline V gene. This CDR3 region has 13 residues. The V end lost 0 bases, the J end lost 8 bases, and 10 bases lay between the germline ends.

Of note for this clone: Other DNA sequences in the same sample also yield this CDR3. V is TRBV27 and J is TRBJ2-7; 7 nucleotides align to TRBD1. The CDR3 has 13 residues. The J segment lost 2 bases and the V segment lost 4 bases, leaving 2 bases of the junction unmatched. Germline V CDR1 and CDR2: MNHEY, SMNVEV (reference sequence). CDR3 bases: TGTGCCAGCAGTTCGACAGGGACCTACGAGCAGTACTTC. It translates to CASSSTGTYEQYF.

Here the CDR3 reads CASSLPARQGRGYTF. CDR3 bases: TGTGCCAGCAGCCTCCCGGCCCGACAGGGTCGGGGCTACACCTTC. This chain links TRBV28 with TRBJ1-2, with TRBD1 matching 7 bases. CDR1 is MDHEN and CDR2 is SYDVKM in the germline V gene. The CDR3 spans 15 residues. After removal of 6 bases from V and 8 bases from J, the junction contained 15 bases not matched to a gene.

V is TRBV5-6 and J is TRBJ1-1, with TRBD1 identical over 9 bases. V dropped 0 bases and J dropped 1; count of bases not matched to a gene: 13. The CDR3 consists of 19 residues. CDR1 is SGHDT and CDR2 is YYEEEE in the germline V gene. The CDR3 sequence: CASSLGVGTGFQGNTEAFF. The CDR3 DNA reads TGTGCCAGCAGCTTGGGGGTGGGGACAGGGTTCCAAGGGAACACTGAAGCTTTCTTT.

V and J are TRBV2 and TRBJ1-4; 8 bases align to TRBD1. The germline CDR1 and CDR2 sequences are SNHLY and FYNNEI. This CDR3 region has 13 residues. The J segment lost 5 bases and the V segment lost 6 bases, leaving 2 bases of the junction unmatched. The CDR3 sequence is CASRGQVNEKLFF. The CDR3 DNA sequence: TGTGCCAGCAGGGGACAGGTGAATGAAAAACTGTTTTTT.

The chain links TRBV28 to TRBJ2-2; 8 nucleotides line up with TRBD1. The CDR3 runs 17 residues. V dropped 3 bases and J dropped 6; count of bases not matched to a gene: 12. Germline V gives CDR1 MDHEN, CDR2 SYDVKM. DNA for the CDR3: TGTGCCAGCAGTTTCGTTTCCGGACAGGGAGGACCCGGGGAGCTGTTTTTT. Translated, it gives CASSFVSGQGGPGELFF.

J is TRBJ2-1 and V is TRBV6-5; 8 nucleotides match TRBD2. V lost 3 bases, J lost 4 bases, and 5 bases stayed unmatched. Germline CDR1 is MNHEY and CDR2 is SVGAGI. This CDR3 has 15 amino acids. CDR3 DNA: TGTGCCAGCAGTTATCGTCCTAGCGGGTACAATGAGCAGTTCTTC. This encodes CASSYRPSGYNEQFF.

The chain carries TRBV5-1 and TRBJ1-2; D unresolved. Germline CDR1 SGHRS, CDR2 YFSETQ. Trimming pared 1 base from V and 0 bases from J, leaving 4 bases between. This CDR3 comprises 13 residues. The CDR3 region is CASSLTTNYGYTF. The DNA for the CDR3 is TGCGCCAGCAGCTTGACAACTAACTATGGCTACACCTTC.

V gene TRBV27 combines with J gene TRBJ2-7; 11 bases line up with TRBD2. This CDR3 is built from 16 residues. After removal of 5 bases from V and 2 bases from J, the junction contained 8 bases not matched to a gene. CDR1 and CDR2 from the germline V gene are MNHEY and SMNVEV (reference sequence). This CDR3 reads CASSPSGLAVPYEQYF. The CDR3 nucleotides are TGTGCCAGCAGTCCTTCGGGACTAGCGGTGCCCTACGAGCAGTACTTC.